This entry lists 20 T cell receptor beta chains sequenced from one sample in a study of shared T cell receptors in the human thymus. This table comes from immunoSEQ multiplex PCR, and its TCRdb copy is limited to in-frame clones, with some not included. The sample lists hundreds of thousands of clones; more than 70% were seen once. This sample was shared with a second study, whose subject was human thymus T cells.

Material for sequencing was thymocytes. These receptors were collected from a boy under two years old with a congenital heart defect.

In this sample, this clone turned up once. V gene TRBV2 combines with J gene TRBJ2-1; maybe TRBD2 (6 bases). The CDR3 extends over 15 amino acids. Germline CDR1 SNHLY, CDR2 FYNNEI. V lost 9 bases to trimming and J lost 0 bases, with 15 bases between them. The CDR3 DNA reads TGTGCCAGTTGTTCGGGACTCGGCTCCTACAATGAGCAGTTCTTC. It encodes CASCSGLGSYNEQFF.

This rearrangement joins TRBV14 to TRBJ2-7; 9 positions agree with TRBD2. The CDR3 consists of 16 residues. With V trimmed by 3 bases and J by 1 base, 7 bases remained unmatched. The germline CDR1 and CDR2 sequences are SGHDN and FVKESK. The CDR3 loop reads CASSHSLAGPSYEQYF. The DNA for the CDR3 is TGTGCCAGCAGCCATTCGCTAGCGGGGCCTTCCTACGAGCAGTACTTC.

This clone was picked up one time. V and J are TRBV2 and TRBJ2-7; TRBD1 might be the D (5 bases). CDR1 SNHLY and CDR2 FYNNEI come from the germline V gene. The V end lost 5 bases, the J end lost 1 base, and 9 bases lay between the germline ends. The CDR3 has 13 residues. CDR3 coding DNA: TGTGCCAGCAGTCACAGGCTTTCCTACGAGCAGTACTTC. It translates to CASSHRLSYEQYF.

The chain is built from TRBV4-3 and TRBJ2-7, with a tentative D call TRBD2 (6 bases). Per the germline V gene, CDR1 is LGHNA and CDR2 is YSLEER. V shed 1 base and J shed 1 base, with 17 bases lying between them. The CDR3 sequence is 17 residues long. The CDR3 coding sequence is TGCGCCAGCAGCCAAGGCATGGGCGGAGGAGGGTCCTACGAGCAGTACTTC. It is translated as CASSQGMGGGGSYEQYF.

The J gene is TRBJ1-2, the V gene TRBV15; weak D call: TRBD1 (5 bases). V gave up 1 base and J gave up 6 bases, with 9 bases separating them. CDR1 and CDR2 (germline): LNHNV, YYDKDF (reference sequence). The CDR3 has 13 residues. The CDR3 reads CATSRGQFDGYTF. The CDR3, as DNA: TGTGCCACCAGCAGAGGACAGTTCGATGGCTACACCTTC.

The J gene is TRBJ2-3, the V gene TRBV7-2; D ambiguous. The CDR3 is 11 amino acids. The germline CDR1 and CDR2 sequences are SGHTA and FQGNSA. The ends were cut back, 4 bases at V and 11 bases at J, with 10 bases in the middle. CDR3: CASSSILMQYF. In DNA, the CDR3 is TGTGCCAGCAGCTCTATTTTGATGCAGTATTTT.

In DNA form, the CDR3 reads TGCGCCAGCAGCCAGAGACAGGTGGGGCATGTTGGCAATGAGCAGTTCTTC. Its protein product is CASSQRQVGHVGNEQFF. V usage is TRBV4-3 and J usage is TRBJ2-1, with D possibly being TRBD1 (6 bases). This CDR3 is 17 amino acids long. The germline gives CDR1 LGHNA, CDR2 YSLEER. V was clipped by 3 bases and J by 6 bases, with 21 bases between them.

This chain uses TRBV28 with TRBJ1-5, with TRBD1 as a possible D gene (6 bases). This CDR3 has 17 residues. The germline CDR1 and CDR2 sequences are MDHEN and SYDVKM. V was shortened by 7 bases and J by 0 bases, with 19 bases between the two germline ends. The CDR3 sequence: CASKDRNTRYSNQPQHF. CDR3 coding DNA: TGTGCCAGCAAGGACAGAAATACTCGATATAGCAATCAGCCCCAGCATTTT. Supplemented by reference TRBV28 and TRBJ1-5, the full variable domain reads DVKVTQSSRYLVKRTGEKVFLECVQDMDHENMFWYRQDPGLGLRLIYFSYDVKMKEKGDIPEGYSVSREKKERFSLILESASTNQTSMYLCASKDRNTRYSNQPQHFGDGTRLSIL.

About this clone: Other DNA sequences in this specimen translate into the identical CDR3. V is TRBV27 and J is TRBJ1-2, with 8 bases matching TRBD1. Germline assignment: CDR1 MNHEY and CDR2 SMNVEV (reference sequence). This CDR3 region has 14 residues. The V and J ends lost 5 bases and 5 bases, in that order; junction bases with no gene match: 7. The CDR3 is CASSPTDRDYGYTF. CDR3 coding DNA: TGTGCCAGCAGTCCTACGGACAGGGATTATGGCTACACCTTC.

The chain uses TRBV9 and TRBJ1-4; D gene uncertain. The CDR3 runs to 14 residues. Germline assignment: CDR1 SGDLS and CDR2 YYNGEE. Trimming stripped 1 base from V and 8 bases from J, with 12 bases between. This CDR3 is CASSVTARWEKLFF. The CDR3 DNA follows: TGTGCCAGCAGCGTAACAGCAAGATGGGAAAAACTGTTTTTT.

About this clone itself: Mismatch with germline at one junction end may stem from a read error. CDR3 residues: CASSQERTGFSHEQYF. The DNA of the CDR3 is TGTGCCAGCAGCCAAGAACGGACAGGGTTCTCCCACGAGCAGTACTTC. The chain employs TRBV14 and TRBJ2-7; 8 bases are shared with TRBD1. CDR1 SGHDN and CDR2 FVKESK come from the germline V gene. The CDR3 runs 16 residues.

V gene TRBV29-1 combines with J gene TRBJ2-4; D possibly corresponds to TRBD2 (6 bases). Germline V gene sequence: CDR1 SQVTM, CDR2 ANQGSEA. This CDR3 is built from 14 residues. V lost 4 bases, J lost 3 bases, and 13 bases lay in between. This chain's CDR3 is CSVVWRGSKNIQYF. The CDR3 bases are TGCAGCGTTGTTTGGAGGGGTAGCAAAAACATTCAGTACTTC.

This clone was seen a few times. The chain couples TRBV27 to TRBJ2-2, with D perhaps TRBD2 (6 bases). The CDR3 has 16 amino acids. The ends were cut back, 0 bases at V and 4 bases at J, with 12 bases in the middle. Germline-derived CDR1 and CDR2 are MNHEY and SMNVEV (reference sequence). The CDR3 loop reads CASSLSGGKGTGELFF. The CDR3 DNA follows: TGTGCCAGCAGTTTATCGGGGGGAAAAGGCACCGGGGAGCTGTTTTTT.

The CDR3 here is CASSQAQGWTYSNQPQHF. The CDR3, as DNA: TGTGCCAGCAGCCAAGCTCAGGGATGGACCTATAGCAATCAGCCCCAGCATTTT. This chain links TRBV4-2 with TRBJ1-5, with D possibly being TRBD1 (5 bases). Trimming removed 1 base at V and 0 bases at J, with 16 bases between. Germline V gene sequence: CDR1 LGHNA, CDR2 YNFKEQ. The CDR3 is 18 amino acids.

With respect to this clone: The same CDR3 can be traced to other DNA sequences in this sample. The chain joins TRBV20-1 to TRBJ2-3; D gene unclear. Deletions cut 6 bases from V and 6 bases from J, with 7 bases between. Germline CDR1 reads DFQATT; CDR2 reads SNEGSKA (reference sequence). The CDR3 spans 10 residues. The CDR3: CSADRDTQYF. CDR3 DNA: TGCAGTGCCGATCGGGATACGCAGTATTTT.

The CDR3 DNA reads as TGTGCCAGCAGCTTGACCCCTGACAGGGACGGGTACACTGAAGCTTTCTTT. Translation gives CASSLTPDRDGYTEAFF. This sequence joins TRBV5-4 and TRBJ1-1; 7 bases agree with TRBD1. The junction had 12 bases not matched to a gene; V was cut back by 1 base and J by 3 bases. The CDR3 loop spans 17 amino acids. Germline CDR1 and CDR2: SGHNT and YYREEE (reference sequence).

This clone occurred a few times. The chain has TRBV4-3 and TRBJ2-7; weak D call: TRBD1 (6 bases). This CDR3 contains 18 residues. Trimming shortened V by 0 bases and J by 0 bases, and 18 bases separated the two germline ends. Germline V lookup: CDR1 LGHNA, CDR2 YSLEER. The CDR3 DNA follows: TGCGCCAGCAGCCAAGATAGGGGGAAACAGGAGAGCTCCTACGAGCAGTACTTC. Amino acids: CASSQDRGKQESSYEQYF.

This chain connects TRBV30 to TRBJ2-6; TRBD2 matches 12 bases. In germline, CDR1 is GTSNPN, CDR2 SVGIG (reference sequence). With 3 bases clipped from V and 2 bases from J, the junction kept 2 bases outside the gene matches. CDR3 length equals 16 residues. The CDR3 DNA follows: TGTGCCTGGAGCTCTAGCGGGAGGGCTGGGGCCAACGTCCTGACTTTC. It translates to CAWSSSGRAGANVLTF. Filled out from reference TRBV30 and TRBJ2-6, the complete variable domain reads SQTIHQWPATLVQPVGSPLSLECTVEGTSNPNLYWYRQAAGRGLQLLFYSVGIGQISSEVPQNLSASRPQDRQFILSSKKLLLSDSGFYLCAWSSSGRAGANVLTFGAGSRLTVL.

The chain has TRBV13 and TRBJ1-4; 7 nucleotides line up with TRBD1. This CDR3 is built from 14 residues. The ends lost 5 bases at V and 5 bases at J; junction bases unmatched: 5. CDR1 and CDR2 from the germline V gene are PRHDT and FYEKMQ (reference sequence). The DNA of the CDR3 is TGTGCCAGCAGCCCCCCAGGGGGGAATGAAAAACTGTTTTTT. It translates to CASSPPGGNEKLFF.

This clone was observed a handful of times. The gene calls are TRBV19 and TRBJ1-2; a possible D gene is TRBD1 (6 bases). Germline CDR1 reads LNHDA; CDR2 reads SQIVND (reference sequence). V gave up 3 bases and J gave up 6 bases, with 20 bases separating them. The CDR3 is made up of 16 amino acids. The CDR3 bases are TGTGCCAGTAGTATTTCTTCCAGGGGCGCAGGGGATGGCTACACCTTC. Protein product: CASSISSRGAGDGYTF.